This T cell receptor (beta chain) was retrieved from a study of shared clonotypes between healthy human individuals. Healthy HIV-negative adults with no recent acute infections or vaccinations were recruited as donors. Only in-frame clones appear in the TCRdb table, and some are missing; sequencing was by immunoSEQ multiplex PCR. The sample carries about 490,000 clones, roughly 85% recorded once. The CDR3 spans 16 residues. The J segment lost 8 bases and the V segment lost 4 bases, leaving 10 bases of the junction unmatched. From germline, CDR1 is SGHAT and CDR2 FQNNGV. The chain combines TRBV11-2 with TRBJ2-1; TRBD2 matches 11 bases. Sequenced sample: PBMCs. The origin of this receptor is a woman between 40 and 55 years old in good health. Some clones in this sample may be carry-over from other donors' samples. The CDR3: CASSSATSGNIDEQFF. CDR3 DNA sequence: TGTGCCAGCAGCTCAGCGACTAGCGGGAATATCGATGAGCAGTTCTTC.